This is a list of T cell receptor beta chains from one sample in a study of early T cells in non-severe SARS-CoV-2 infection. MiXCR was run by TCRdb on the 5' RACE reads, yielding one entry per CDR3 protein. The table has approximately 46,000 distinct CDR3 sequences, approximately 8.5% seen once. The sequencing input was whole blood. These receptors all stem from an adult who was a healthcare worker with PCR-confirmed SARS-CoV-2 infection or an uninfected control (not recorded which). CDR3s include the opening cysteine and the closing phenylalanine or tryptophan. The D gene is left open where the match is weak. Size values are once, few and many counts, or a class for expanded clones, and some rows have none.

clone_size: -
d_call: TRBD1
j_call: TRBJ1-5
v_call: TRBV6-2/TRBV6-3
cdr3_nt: TGTGCCAGCAGGGCCGACAGGGGAGGCAATCAGCCCCAGCATTTT
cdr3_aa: CASRADRGGNQPQHF

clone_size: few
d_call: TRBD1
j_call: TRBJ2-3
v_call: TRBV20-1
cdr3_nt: TGCAGTGCCTCCGGGACAGGGGGGCGTTACGGCACAGATACGCAGTATTTT
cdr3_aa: CSASGTGGRYGTDTQYF

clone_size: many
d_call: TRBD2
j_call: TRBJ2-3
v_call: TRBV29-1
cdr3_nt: TGCAGCCTAATGGGACGGGAGGCGGCAGATACGCAGTATTTT
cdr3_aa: CSLMGREAADTQYF

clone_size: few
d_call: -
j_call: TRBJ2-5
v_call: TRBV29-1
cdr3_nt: TGCAGCGTTGAAGATCTTGGAGGACAAACAGAGACCCAGTACTTC
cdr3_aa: CSVEDLGGQTETQYF

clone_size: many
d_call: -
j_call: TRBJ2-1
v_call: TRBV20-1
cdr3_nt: TGCAGTGGCGAACCAAGCTCCTACAATGAGCAGTTCTTC
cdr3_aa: CSGEPSSYNEQFF

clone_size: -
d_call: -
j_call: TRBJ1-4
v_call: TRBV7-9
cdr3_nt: TGTGCCAGCAGCCGAGGGGATTTGAGTAAACTGTTTTTT
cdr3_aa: CASSRGDLSKLFF

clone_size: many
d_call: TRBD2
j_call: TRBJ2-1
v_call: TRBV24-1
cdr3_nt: TGTGCCACCAGCGTAGCGGGAGGGGGCAATGAGCAGTTCTTC
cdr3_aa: CATSVAGGGNEQFF

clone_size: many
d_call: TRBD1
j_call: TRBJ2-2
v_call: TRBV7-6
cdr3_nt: TGTGCCAGCAGCTTGGACAGGTTGGACACCGGGGAGCTGTTTTTT
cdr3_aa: CASSLDRLDTGELFF

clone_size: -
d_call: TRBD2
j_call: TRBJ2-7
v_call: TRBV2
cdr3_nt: TGTGCCAGCAGGAAAGCCGCGGGAGTAGGAGAGCAGTACTTC
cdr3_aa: CASRKAAGVGEQYF

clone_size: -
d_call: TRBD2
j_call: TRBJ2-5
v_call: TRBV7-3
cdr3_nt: TGTGCCAGCAGCTTAAATGGCGGGAGGCAAGAGACCCAGTACTTC
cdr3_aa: CASSLNGGRQETQYF

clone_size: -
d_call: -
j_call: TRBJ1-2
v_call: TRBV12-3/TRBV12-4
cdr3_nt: TGTGCCAGCACTTTAGGACAGAACTATGGCTACACCTTC
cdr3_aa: CASTLGQNYGYTF

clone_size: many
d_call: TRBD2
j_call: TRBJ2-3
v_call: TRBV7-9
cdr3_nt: TGTGCCAGCAGCTCCCAACCCCATCCTCTAGCGGCTAGCACAGATACGCAGTATTTT
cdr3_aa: CASSSQPHPLAASTDTQYF

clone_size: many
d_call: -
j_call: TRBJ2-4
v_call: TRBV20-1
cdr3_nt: TGCAGTGCTAGCGATTACGGGGTAGCCATTCAGTACTTC
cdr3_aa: CSASDYGVAIQYF

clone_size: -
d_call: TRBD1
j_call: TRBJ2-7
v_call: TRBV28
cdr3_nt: TGTGCCAGCAGTCCCCCCGGGACAGGGGCCTACGAGCAGTACTTC
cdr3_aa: CASSPPGTGAYEQYF

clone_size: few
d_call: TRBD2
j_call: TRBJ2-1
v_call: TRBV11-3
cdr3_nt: TGTGCCAGCAGCTTAAGCGGGATCAACAATGAGCAGTTCTTC
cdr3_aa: CASSLSGINNEQFF

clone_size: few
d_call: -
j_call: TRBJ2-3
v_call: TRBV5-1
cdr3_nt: TGCGCCAGCAGCTTGGAGCTGAGCACAGATACGCAGTATTTT
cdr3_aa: CASSLELSTDTQYF

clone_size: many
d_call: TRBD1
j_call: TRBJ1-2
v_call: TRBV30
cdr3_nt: TGTGCCTGGAGTTCGGGACAGAACTATGGCTACACCTTC
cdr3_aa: CAWSSGQNYGYTF